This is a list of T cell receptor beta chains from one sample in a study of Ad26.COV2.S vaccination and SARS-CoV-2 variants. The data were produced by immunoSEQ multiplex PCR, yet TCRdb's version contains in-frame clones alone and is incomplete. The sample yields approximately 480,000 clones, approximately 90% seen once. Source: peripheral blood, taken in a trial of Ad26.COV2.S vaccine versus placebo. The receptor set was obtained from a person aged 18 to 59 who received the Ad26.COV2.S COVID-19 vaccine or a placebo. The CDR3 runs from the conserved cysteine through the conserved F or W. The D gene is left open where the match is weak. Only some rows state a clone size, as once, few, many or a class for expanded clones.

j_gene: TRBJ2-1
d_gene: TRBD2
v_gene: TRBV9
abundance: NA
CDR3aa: CASSLTSGRTYNEQFF
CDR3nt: TGTGCCAGCAGCCTAACTAGCGGGAGGACCTACAATGAGCAGTTCTTC

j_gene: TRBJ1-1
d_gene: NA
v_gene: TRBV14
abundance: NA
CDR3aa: CASSHRGLNTEAFF
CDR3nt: TGTGCCAGCAGCCACCGCGGCCTGAACACTGAAGCTTTCTTT

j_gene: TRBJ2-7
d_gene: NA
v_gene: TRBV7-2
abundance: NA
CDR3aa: CASSLSGPQAYEQYF
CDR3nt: TGTGCCAGCAGCCTGTCGGGACCCCAAGCTTACGAGCAGTACTTC

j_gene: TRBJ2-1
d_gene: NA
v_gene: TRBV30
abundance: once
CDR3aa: CAWRRGASGNEQFF
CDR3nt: TGTGCCTGGAGGAGGGGTGCCTCGGGTAATGAGCAGTTCTTC

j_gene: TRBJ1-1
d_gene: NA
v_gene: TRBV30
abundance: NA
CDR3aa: CAWSRWTEAFF
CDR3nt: TGTGCCTGGAGCCGCTGGACTGAAGCTTTCTTT

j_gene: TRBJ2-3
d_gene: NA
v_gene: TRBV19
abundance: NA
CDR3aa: CASSTQGADTQYF
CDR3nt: TGTGCCAGTAGTACCCAGGGAGCAGATACGCAGTATTTT

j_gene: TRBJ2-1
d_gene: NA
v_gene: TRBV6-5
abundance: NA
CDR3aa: CASRTDTSYNEQFF
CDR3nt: TGTGCCAGCAGGACGGACACCTCCTACAATGAGCAGTTCTTC

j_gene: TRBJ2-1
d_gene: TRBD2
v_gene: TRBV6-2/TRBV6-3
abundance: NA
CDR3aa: CASSYSAWTSGNLSSYNEQFF
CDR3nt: TGTGCCAGCAGTTACTCAGCTTGGACTAGCGGAAACCTTTCCTCCTACAATGAGCAGTTCTTC

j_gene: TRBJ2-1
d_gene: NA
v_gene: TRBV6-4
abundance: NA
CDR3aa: CASTDHSDEQFF
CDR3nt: TGTGCCAGCACGGATCACAGTGATGAGCAGTTCTTC

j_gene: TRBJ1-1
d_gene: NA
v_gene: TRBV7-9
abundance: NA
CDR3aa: CASSFGTGNTEAFF
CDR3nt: TGTGCCAGCAGCTTCGGGACGGGGAACACTGAAGCTTTCTTT

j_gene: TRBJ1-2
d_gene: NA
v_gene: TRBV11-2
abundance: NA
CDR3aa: CASSRTGDSHYRNTF
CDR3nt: TGTGCCAGCAGTCGGACCGGAGACAGCCACTATAGGAACACCTTC

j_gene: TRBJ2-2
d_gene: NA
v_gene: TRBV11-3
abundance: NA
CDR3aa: CASSPSRGLWSGELFF
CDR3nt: TGTGCCAGCAGCCCGTCCAGGGGCCTGTGGAGCGGGGAGCTGTTTTTT

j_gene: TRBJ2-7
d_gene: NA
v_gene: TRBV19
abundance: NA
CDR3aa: CASTSTGGYEQYF
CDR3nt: TGTGCCAGTACCTCGACGGGCGGATACGAGCAGTACTTC

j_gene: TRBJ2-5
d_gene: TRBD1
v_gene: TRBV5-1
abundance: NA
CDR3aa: CATRTGGGETQYF
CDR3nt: TGCGCCACCCGAACAGGGGGCGGGGAGACCCAGTACTTC

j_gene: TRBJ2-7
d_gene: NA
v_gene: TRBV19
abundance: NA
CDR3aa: CASSISGRGSYEQYF
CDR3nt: TGTGCCAGTAGTATCTCAGGACGAGGCTCCTACGAGCAGTACTTC

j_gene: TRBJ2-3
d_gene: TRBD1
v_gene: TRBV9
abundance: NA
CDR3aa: CASSVTGAATDTQYF
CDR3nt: TGTGCCAGCAGCGTAACAGGGGCGGCCACAGATACGCAGTATTTT

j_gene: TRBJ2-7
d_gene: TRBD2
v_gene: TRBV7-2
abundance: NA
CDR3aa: CASSLRLGSSGYEQYF
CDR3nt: TGTGCCAGCAGCTTGCGGCTTGGGTCTAGCGGGTACGAGCAGTACTTC

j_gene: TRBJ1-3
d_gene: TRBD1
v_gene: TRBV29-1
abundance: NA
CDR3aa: CSVLYRGNTIYF
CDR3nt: TGCAGCGTTCTTTACAGGGGGAACACCATATATTTT

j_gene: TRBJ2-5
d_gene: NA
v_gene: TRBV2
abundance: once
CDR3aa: CASSSDSQGTQYF
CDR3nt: TGTGCCAGCAGTTCGGACTCCCAGGGGACCCAGTACTTC

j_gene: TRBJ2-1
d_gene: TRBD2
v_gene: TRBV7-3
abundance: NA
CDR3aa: CASSQTSGTYNEQFF
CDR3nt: TGTGCCAGCAGTCAGACTAGCGGCACCTACAATGAGCAGTTCTTC

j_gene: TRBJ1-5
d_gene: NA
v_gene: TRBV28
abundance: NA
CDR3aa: CASRTGGLGQPQHF
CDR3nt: TGTGCCAGCAGGACCGGGGGGCTGGGGCAGCCCCAGCATTTT

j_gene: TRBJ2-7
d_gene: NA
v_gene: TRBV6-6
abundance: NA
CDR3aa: CASRQPGKDEQYF
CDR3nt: TGTGCCAGCCGTCAGCCAGGTAAAGACGAGCAGTACTTC

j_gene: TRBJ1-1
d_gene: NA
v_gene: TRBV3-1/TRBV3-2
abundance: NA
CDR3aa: CASSRTGSGTEAFF
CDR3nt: TGTGCCAGCAGTCGAACAGGGAGCGGCACTGAAGCTTTCTTT

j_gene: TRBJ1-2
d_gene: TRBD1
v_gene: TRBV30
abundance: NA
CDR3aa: CACPDRVDYGYTF
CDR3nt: TGTGCCTGCCCGGACAGGGTAGACTATGGCTACACCTTC

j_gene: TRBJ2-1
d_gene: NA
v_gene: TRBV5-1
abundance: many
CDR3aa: CASSLLTGSYNEQFF
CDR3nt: TGCGCCAGCAGCTTGCTGACGGGCTCCTACAATGAGCAGTTCTTC

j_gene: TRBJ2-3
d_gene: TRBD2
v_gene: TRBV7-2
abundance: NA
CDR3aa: CASSRTLTSGRVGDTQYF
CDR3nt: TGTGCCAGCAGCCGCACCCTGACTAGCGGGAGGGTCGGAGATACGCAGTATTTT

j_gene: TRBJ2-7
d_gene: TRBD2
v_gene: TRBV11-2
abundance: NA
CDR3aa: CASSSRGGSGNVYEQYF
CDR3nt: TGTGCCAGCAGCTCCCGGGGGGGGTCGGGAAACGTCTACGAGCAGTACTTC

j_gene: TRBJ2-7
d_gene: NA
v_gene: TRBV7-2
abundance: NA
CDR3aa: CASSLSGKGEQYF
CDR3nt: TGTGCCAGCAGCTTATCAGGGAAGGGCGAGCAGTACTTC

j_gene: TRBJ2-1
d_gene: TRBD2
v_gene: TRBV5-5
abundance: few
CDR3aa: CASSLSGSLSYNEQFF
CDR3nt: TGTGCCAGCAGTCTTAGCGGGAGTCTATCCTACAATGAGCAGTTCTTC

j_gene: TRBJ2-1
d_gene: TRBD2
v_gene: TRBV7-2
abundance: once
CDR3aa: CASSFSGEQFF
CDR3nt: TGTGCCAGCAGCTTTAGCGGGGAGCAGTTCTTC

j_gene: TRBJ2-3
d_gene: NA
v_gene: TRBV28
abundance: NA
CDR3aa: CASSLRPWADTQYF
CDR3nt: TGTGCCAGCAGTTTACGACCATGGGCAGATACGCAGTATTTT

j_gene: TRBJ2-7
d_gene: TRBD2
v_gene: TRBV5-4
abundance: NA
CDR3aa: CASSSPLAGAYEQYF
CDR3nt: TGTGCCAGCAGCTCCCCGTTAGCGGGAGCCTACGAGCAGTACTTC

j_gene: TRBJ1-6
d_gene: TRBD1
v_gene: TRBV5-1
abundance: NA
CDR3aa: CASSLGGQGYSPLHF
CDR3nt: TGCGCCAGCAGCTTGGGGGGACAGGGATATTCACCCCTCCACTTT

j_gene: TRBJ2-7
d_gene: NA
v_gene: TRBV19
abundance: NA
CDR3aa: CASSPRRSVAHEQYF
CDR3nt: TGTGCCAGTAGCCCCCGGAGGTCTGTGGCCCACGAGCAGTACTTC

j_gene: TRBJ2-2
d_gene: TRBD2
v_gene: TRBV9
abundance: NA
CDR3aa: CASSPGIAGGRTGELFF
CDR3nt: TGTGCCAGCAGCCCCGGGATAGCGGGAGGGAGGACCGGGGAGCTGTTTTTT

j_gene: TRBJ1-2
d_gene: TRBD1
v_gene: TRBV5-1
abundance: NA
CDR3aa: CASSSQGALLNGYTF
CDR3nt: TGCGCCAGCAGCTCCCAGGGGGCGTTGTTAAATGGCTACACCTTC

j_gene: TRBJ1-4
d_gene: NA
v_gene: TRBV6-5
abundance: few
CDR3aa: CASSYLPTTNEKLFF
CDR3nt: TGTGCCAGCAGTTACCTACCGACAACTAATGAAAAACTGTTTTTT

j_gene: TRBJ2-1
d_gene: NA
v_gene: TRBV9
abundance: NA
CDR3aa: CASSVGPTFNEQFF
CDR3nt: TGTGCCAGCAGCGTTGGTCCGACCTTTAATGAGCAGTTCTTC

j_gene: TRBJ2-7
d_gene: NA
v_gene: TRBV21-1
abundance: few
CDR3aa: CASSRFHEQYF
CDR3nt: TGTGCCAGCAGCAGGTTCCACGAGCAGTACTTC

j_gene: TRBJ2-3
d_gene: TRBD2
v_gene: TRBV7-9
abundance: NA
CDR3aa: CASSHNPGLAGTDTQYF
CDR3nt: TGTGCCAGCAGCCACAACCCGGGACTAGCGGGGACAGATACGCAGTATTTT

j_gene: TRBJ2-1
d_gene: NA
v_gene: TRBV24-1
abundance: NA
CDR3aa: CATRGRGRNEQFF
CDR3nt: TGTGCCACCAGGGGCAGGGGGAGGAATGAGCAGTTCTTC

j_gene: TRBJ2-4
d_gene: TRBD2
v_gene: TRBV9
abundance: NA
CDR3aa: CASSPAGARAKNIQYF
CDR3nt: TGTGCCAGCAGCCCAGCGGGAGCAAGGGCCAAAAACATTCAGTACTTC

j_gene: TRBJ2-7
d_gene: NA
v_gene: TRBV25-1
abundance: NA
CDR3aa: CASSEWPASYEQYF
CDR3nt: TGTGCCAGCAGTGAATGGCCGGCTTCCTACGAGCAGTACTTC

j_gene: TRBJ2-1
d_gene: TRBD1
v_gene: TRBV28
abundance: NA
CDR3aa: CASGLPGQGNNEQFF
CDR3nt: TGTGCCAGCGGGCTCCCGGGACAGGGGAACAATGAGCAGTTCTTC

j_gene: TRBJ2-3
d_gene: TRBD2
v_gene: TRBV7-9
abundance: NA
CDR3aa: CASSRLAGGDTQYF
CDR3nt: TGTGCCAGCAGCCGACTAGCGGGAGGGGATACGCAGTATTTT

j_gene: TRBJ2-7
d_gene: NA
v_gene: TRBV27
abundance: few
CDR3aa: CASSASQGPYEQYF
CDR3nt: TGTGCCAGCAGTGCGAGTCAGGGACCCTACGAGCAGTACTTC

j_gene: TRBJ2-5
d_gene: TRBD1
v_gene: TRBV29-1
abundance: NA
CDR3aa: CSVNGQGGFGTQYF
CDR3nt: TGCAGCGTAAACGGACAGGGGGGGTTCGGGACCCAGTACTTC

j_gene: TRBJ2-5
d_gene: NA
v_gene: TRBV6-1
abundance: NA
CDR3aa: CASSGRPSGARETQYF
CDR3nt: TGTGCCAGCAGTGGGCGCCCTTCAGGGGCACGGGAGACCCAGTACTTC

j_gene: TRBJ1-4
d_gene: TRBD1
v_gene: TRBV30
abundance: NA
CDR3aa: CAWSQLTGATNEKLFF
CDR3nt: TGTGCCTGGAGTCAGCTGACAGGGGCAACTAATGAAAAACTGTTTTTT

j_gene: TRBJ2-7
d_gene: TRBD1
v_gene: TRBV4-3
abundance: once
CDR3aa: CASSRTADRATYEQYF
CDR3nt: TGCGCCAGCAGCCGCACTGCGGACAGGGCGACCTACGAGCAGTACTTC

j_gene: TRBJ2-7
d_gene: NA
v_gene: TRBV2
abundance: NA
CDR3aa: CASSPGSVEQYF
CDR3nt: TGTGCCAGCAGTCCCGGGTCGGTCGAGCAGTACTTC

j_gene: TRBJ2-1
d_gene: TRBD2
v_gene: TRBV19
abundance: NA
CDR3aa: CASSIRGGHNEQFF
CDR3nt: TGTGCCAGTAGTATCCGGGGGGGGCACAATGAGCAGTTCTTC

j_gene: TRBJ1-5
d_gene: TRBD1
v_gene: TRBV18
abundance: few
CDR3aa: CASSQQQGNNQPQHF
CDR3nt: TGTGCCAGCTCACAACAACAGGGGAACAATCAGCCCCAGCATTTT

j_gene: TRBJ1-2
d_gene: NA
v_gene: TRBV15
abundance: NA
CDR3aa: CATSRGSTTDGYTF
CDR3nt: TGTGCCACCAGCAGAGGCTCAACGACAGATGGCTACACCTTC

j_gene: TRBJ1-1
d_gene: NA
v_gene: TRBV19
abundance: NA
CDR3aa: CASSIAGTEAFF
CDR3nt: TGTGCCAGTAGTATAGCAGGTACTGAAGCTTTCTTT